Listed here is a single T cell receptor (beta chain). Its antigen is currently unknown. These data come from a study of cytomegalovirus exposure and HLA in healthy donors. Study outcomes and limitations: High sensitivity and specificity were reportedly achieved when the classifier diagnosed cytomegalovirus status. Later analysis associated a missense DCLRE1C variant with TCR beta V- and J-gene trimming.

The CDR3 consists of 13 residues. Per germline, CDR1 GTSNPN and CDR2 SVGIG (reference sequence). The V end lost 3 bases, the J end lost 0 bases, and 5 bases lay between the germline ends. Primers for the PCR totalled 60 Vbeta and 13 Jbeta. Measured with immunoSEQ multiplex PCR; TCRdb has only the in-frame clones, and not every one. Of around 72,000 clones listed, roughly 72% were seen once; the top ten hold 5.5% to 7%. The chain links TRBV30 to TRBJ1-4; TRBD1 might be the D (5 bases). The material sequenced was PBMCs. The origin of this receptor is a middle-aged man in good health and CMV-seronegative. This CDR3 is CAWRTATNEKLFF. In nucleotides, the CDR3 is TGTGCCTGGAGGACAGCAACTAATGAAAAACTGTTTTTT.